This T cell receptor (beta chain) was recorded in a study of T cell repertoires in cytomegalovirus infection. About the research overall: CMV infection plus the matching HLA type was flagged by public TCR beta signatures. Overall study results and limits: The response measured ex vivo was dominated by TCR beta clonotypes (HLA-C-restricted and CMV-specific).

CDR1 is SNHLY, CDR2 FYNNEI, per germline. The V gene lost 0 bases and the J gene lost 0 bases, with 6 bases spanning the gap. The CDR3 contains 15 residues. Each CDR3 protein is one row after TCRdb ran MiXCR on the reads. In the table there are about 490,000 distinct CDR3 sequences, roughly 10% of which are singletons. This clonotype was picked up many times. Its antigen is not known. The rearrangement links TRBV2 to TRBJ1-5; no firm D call. The sequenced sample consisted of PBMCs. The clonotype comes from a human donor in good health (CMV status not recorded). Some clones in this sample may be carry-over from other donors' samples. The CDR3 nucleotides are TGTGCCAGCAGTGAAGCGGTATATAGCAATCAGCCCCAGCATTTT. This sequence encodes CASSEAVYSNQPQHF.